The entry below gives a single T cell receptor beta chain sequence along with its context. The data are from a study of blood T cell repertoires in COVID-19. Study overall: Italy, Spain and the United States were the sources of the convalescent and acute COVID-19 samples. In each case, the material was cDNA or gDNA derived from T cells, B-cell-depleted T cells, or PBMCs.

The CDR3 consists of 13 residues. With 6 bases removed from V and 7 bases from J, the gap between germline ends came to 16 bases. As processed by the authors: Cell counts per sample came from amplifying reference gene primers. Assay used: immunoSEQ multiplex PCR; TCRdb lists only in-frame clones, some missing. That table is the source of V, J and clone size, and D and trimming were worked out from the DNA. The table has around 130,000 clones, 82% seen once; the top ten hold 9% to 14%. Sequencing was carried out using peripheral blood. The chain uses TRBV12-3 or TRBV12-4 and TRBJ2-7; weak D call: TRBD2 (5 bases). This clonotype was sampled from a human donor in a cohort sampled during active COVID-19. CDR3 amino acids: CASRRTGSWEQYF. The CDR3 DNA reads as TGTGCCAGCAGAAGGACGGGGTCCTGGGAGCAGTACTTC.